The source of this T cell receptor (beta chain) is a study of T cell responses to AZD1222 COVID-19 vaccine. Study-level findings and limits: The study sampled repertoires only after the peak T cell response. In a largely white British group with more females than males, clonal diversity was possibly underestimated.

Samples with a second dose at about 4 or about 12 weeks were pooled together. The length of the CDR3 is 14 residues. Germline V lookup: CDR1 MNHEY, CDR2 SMNVEV (reference sequence). Between the trimmed V and J ends, which lost 0 bases and 3 bases, there was a span of 8 bases. Data came from immunoSEQ multiplex PCR; TCRdb stores just in-frame clones and leaves some out. This table has some 150,000 clones, more than 75% appearing once. Of note for this clone: Its antigen is unidentified.

This chain connects TRBV27 to TRBJ1-2; D gene ambiguous. The origin of this receptor is an adult who received the AZD1222 COVID-19 vaccine. The material was peripheral blood, obtained 28 days after the second AZD1222 dose. The DNA for the CDR3 is TGTGCCAGCAGTTTATCCCCAGCCTACTATGGCTACACCTTC. Its protein product is CASSLSPAYYGYTF.